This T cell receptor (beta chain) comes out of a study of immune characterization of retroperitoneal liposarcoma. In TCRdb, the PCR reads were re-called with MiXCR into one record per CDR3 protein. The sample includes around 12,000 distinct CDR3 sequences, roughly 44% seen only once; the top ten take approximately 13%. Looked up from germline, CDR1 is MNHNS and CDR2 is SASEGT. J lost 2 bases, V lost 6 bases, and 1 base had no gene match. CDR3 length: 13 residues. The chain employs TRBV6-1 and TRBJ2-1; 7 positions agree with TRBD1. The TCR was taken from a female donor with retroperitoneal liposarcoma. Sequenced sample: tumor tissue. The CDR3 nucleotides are TGTGCCAGCAGGAGGGGGCCCTACAATGAGCAGTTCTTC. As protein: CASRRGPYNEQFF.